This T cell receptor beta chain appears in the sequencing data of a study of shared clonotypes between healthy human individuals. The study's findings and limits: When compared with the clonotypes that were shared by all four sorted-subset donors, the non-shared clonotypes turned out to have lower generation probabilities. Shared across a handful of donors were approximately 5% of the naive CD4 clonotypes. Collection of samples was limited to blood; tissue repertoires likely differ.

The data were produced by immunoSEQ multiplex PCR, yet TCRdb's version contains in-frame clones alone and is incomplete. The repertoire includes fewer than 2.5 million clones, 80% to 95% of them detected once, and about 0.34% sits in the top ten. Per the germline V gene, CDR1 is SGHRS and CDR2 is YFSETQ. This CDR3 has 15 amino acids. V lost 0 bases, J lost 0 bases, and 9 bases lay in between. With regard to this clone: Its antigen is unidentified. Additional DNA sequences in this sample encode the identical CDR3.

The sequencing sample was made of naive CD4+ T cells from PBMCs. Subset noted: CD45RA+ positively selected. The sequence came from a man in his late teens or twenties in good health. Some clones in this sample may be carry-over from other donors' samples. The chain recombines TRBV5-1 with TRBJ1-2, with a tentative D call TRBD1 (5 bases). DNA for the CDR3: TGCGCCAGCAGCTTGGGTGACAGAGCTAACTATGGCTACACCTTC. Translation: CASSLGDRANYGYTF. The full variable domain, in which reference TRBV5-1 and TRBJ1-2 provide the parts outside the CDR3, is KAGVTQTPRYLIKTRGQQVTLSCSPISGHRSVSWYQQTPGQGLQFLFEYFSETQRNKGNFPGRFSGRQFSNSRSEMNVSTLELGDSALYLCASSLGDRANYGYTFGSGTRLTVV.